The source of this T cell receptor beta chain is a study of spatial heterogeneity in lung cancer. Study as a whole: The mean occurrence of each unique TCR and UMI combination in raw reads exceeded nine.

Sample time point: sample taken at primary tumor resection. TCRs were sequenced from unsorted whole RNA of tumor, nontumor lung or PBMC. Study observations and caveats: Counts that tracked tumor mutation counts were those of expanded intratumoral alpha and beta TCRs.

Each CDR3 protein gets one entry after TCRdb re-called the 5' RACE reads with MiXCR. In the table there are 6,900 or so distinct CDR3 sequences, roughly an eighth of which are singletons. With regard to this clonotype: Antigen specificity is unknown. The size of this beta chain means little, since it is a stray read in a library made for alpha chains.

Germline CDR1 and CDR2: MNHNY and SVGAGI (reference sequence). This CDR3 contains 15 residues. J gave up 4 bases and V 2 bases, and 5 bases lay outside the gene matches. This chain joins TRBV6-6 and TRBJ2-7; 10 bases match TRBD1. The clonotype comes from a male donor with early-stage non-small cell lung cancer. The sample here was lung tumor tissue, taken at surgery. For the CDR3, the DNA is TGTGCCAGCAGTTACCAATGGGGACAGGGGTACGAGCAGTACTTC. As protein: CASSYQWGQGYEQYF.